These T cell receptor beta chains were read from a single sample in a study of T-cell reconstitution after alpha-beta-depleted transplantation in children. TCRdb used MiXCR to reprocess the PCR reads, holding one entry per CDR3 protein. Among 200,000 to 250,000 distinct CDR3 sequences listed, approximately 9.5% were seen once. The specimen comprised PBMCs from the stem cell graft donor, sampled from the stem cell graft. The origin of the receptors is a human donor who donated a stem cell graft to a child with acute lymphoblastic leukemia. The CDR3 runs from the conserved cysteine through the conserved F or W. D genes are given only for firm matches. Only some rows state a clone size, as once, few, many or a class for expanded clones.

clone size: many; D gene: TRBD1; V gene: TRBV5-8; J gene: TRBJ2-2; CDR3 length: 15; CDR3 protein: CASSPRTGRAGELFF; CDR3 DNA: TGTGCCAGCAGCCCCAGGACAGGGCGAGCCGGGGAGCTGTTTTTT
clone size: -; D gene: -; V gene: TRBV6-2/TRBV6-3; J gene: TRBJ1-5; CDR3 length: 15; CDR3 protein: CASSYVLRGNQPQHF; CDR3 DNA: TGTGCCAGCAGTTACGTTCTCAGGGGCAATCAGCCCCAGCATTTT
clone size: few; D gene: TRBD1; V gene: TRBV5-1; J gene: TRBJ2-5; CDR3 length: 16; CDR3 protein: CASSLARRQGQETQYF; CDR3 DNA: TGCGCCAGCAGCTTGGCCCGACGACAGGGACAAGAGACCCAGTACTTC
clone size: -; D gene: TRBD2; V gene: TRBV9; J gene: TRBJ2-3; CDR3 length: 15; CDR3 protein: CASSVATSGSDTQYF; CDR3 DNA: TGTGCCAGCAGCGTAGCGACTAGCGGCTCAGATACGCAGTATTTT
clone size: -; D gene: -; V gene: TRBV7-7; J gene: TRBJ2-1; CDR3 length: 13; CDR3 protein: CASSISGGPEQFF; CDR3 DNA: TGTGCCAGCAGCATCAGTGGTGGACCTGAGCAGTTCTTC
clone size: many; D gene: -; V gene: TRBV12-3/TRBV12-4; J gene: TRBJ1-4; CDR3 length: 15; CDR3 protein: CASSDGSSSNEKLFF; CDR3 DNA: TGTGCCAGCAGTGATGGGTCGTCAAGTAATGAAAAACTGTTTTTT
clone size: few; D gene: -; V gene: TRBV7-9; J gene: TRBJ1-1; CDR3 length: 12; CDR3 protein: CASSLGKGTAFF; CDR3 DNA: TGTGCCAGCAGCTTAGGAAAGGGTACGGCTTTCTTT
clone size: few; D gene: -; V gene: TRBV12-3/TRBV12-4; J gene: TRBJ2-5; CDR3 length: 14; CDR3 protein: CASSLNGPKETQYF; CDR3 DNA: TGTGCCAGCAGTTTAAATGGACCAAAAGAGACCCAGTACTTC
clone size: -; D gene: -; V gene: TRBV5-5; J gene: TRBJ2-3; CDR3 length: 14; CDR3 protein: CASLLGQGADTQYF; CDR3 DNA: TGTGCCAGCCTGTTGGGTCAGGGCGCAGATACGCAGTATTTT
clone size: many; D gene: -; V gene: TRBV5-1; J gene: TRBJ1-1; CDR3 length: 13; CDR3 protein: CASSLDPNTEAFF; CDR3 DNA: TGCGCCAGCAGCTTGGATCCCAACACTGAAGCTTTCTTT
clone size: -; D gene: TRBD2; V gene: TRBV5-1; J gene: TRBJ2-1; CDR3 length: 12; CDR3 protein: CASSQTSGEQFF; CDR3 DNA: TGCGCCAGCAGCCAGACTAGCGGAGAGCAGTTCTTC
clone size: -; D gene: TRBD1; V gene: TRBV6-7; J gene: TRBJ1-1; CDR3 length: 13; CDR3 protein: CARNRGRDTEAFF; CDR3 DNA: TGTGCCAGGAACAGGGGAAGGGACACTGAAGCTTTCTTT
clone size: many; D gene: TRBD2; V gene: TRBV11-2; J gene: TRBJ2-3; CDR3 length: 19; CDR3 protein: CASSLGKISGGAGSDTQYF; CDR3 DNA: TGTGCCAGCAGCTTAGGGAAGATTAGCGGGGGGGCTGGGTCAGATACGCAGTATTTT
clone size: few; D gene: -; V gene: TRBV7-8; J gene: TRBJ2-1; CDR3 length: 19; CDR3 protein: CASSSEPQGWGGVHNEQFF; CDR3 DNA: TGTGCCAGCAGCTCCGAACCTCAGGGCTGGGGCGGAGTGCACAATGAGCAGTTCTTC
clone size: few; D gene: -; V gene: TRBV6-5; J gene: TRBJ1-2; CDR3 length: 15; CDR3 protein: CASRPRGDSRYGYTF; CDR3 DNA: TGTGCCAGCAGGCCTCGCGGCGACTCAAGATATGGCTACACCTTC
clone size: few; D gene: -; V gene: TRBV3-1; J gene: TRBJ1-1; CDR3 length: 15; CDR3 protein: CASSQDGRLLTEAFF; CDR3 DNA: TGTGCCAGCAGCCAAGATGGCAGGCTCCTCACTGAAGCTTTCTTT
clone size: few; D gene: -; V gene: TRBV7-8; J gene: TRBJ1-2; CDR3 length: 14; CDR3 protein: CASSLVLDMHGYTF; CDR3 DNA: TGTGCCAGCAGCTTAGTGTTGGACATGCATGGCTACACCTTC
clone size: -; D gene: -; V gene: TRBV13; J gene: TRBJ1-1; CDR3 length: 16; CDR3 protein: CASSLESQGRSPEAFF; CDR3 DNA: TGTGCCAGCAGCTTAGAGTCTCAGGGTAGGTCCCCTGAAGCTTTCTTT
clone size: many; D gene: -; V gene: TRBV4-1; J gene: TRBJ1-1; CDR3 length: 16; CDR3 protein: CASSQVLRSENTEAFF; CDR3 DNA: TGCGCCAGCAGCCAAGTTTTACGGTCAGAGAACACTGAAGCTTTCTTT
clone size: few; D gene: -; V gene: TRBV27; J gene: TRBJ2-7; CDR3 length: 19; CDR3 protein: CASSLSARFTHMGRYEQYF; CDR3 DNA: TGTGCCAGCAGTTTATCGGCTAGGTTTACACACATGGGGAGGTACGAGCAGTACTTC
clone size: many; D gene: TRBD2; V gene: TRBV28; J gene: TRBJ2-3; CDR3 length: 15; CDR3 protein: CASSFSSGHTDTQYF; CDR3 DNA: TGTGCCAGCAGTTTCTCTAGCGGACACACAGATACGCAGTATTTT
clone size: many; D gene: TRBD2; V gene: TRBV30; J gene: TRBJ2-4; CDR3 length: 13; CDR3 protein: CAWRSGGGNIQYF; CDR3 DNA: TGTGCCTGGAGGAGCGGGGGGGGAAACATTCAGTACTTC
clone size: many; D gene: TRBD2; V gene: TRBV20-1; J gene: TRBJ2-1; CDR3 length: 15; CDR3 protein: CSASLAGGMNNEQFF; CDR3 DNA: TGCAGTGCTAGCCTGGCGGGGGGAATGAACAATGAGCAGTTCTTC
clone size: many; D gene: TRBD1; V gene: TRBV12-3/TRBV12-4; J gene: TRBJ1-4; CDR3 length: 15; CDR3 protein: CASTTNRGLGEKLFF; CDR3 DNA: TGTGCCAGCACCACGAACAGGGGGCTGGGTGAAAAACTGTTTTTT
clone size: many; D gene: -; V gene: TRBV7-9; J gene: TRBJ1-2; CDR3 length: 15; CDR3 protein: CASSLGLGNNYGYTF; CDR3 DNA: TGTGCCAGCAGCTTAGGATTAGGAAACAACTATGGCTACACCTTC
clone size: few; D gene: TRBD2; V gene: TRBV5-1; J gene: TRBJ2-2; CDR3 length: 15; CDR3 protein: CASSWTSGGAGELFF; CDR3 DNA: TGCGCCAGCAGCTGGACTAGCGGGGGGGCCGGGGAGCTGTTTTTT
clone size: many; D gene: -; V gene: TRBV6-2/TRBV6-3; J gene: TRBJ1-2; CDR3 length: 11; CDR3 protein: CASSEGNGYTF; CDR3 DNA: TGTGCCAGCAGTGAGGGGAATGGCTACACCTTC
clone size: many; D gene: -; V gene: TRBV5-1; J gene: TRBJ1-4; CDR3 length: 15; CDR3 protein: CASSLDAKTNEKLFF; CDR3 DNA: TGCGCCAGCAGCTTGGACGCTAAAACTAATGAAAAACTGTTTTTT
clone size: -; D gene: -; V gene: TRBV5-1; J gene: TRBJ2-7; CDR3 length: 16; CDR3 protein: CASSLFAGQGFYEQYF; CDR3 DNA: TGCGCCAGCAGCTTGTTTGCGGGCCAGGGATTCTACGAGCAGTACTTC
clone size: few; D gene: -; V gene: TRBV12-3/TRBV12-4; J gene: TRBJ2-5; CDR3 length: 14; CDR3 protein: CASSFNENGGTQYF; CDR3 DNA: TGTGCCAGCAGTTTTAACGAAAACGGGGGGACCCAGTACTTC
clone size: -; D gene: TRBD1; V gene: TRBV14; J gene: TRBJ2-7; CDR3 length: 14; CDR3 protein: CASSPRQGRYEQYF; CDR3 DNA: TGTGCCAGCAGCCCCAGACAGGGACGGTACGAGCAGTACTTC
clone size: few; D gene: -; V gene: TRBV29-1; J gene: TRBJ2-6; CDR3 length: 14; CDR3 protein: CSVGQVSGANVLTF; CDR3 DNA: TGCAGCGTTGGACAGGTCTCTGGGGCCAACGTCCTGACTTTC
clone size: many; D gene: TRBD2; V gene: TRBV6-1; J gene: TRBJ2-7; CDR3 length: 15; CDR3 protein: CASSEVVAGGYEQYF; CDR3 DNA: TGTGCCAGCAGTGAAGTCGTAGCGGGGGGCTACGAGCAGTACTTC
clone size: -; D gene: -; V gene: TRBV20-1; J gene: TRBJ2-5; CDR3 length: 14; CDR3 protein: CSARGAATQETQYF; CDR3 DNA: TGCAGTGCTAGAGGGGCGGCTACCCAAGAGACCCAGTACTTC
clone size: few; D gene: TRBD1; V gene: TRBV29-1; J gene: TRBJ1-2; CDR3 length: 13; CDR3 protein: CSTAGGADYGYTF; CDR3 DNA: TGCAGTACGGCAGGGGGCGCAGACTATGGCTACACCTTC
clone size: many; D gene: TRBD1; V gene: TRBV7-9; J gene: TRBJ2-2; CDR3 length: 15; CDR3 protein: CASRSKDRGSGELFF; CDR3 DNA: TGTGCCAGCAGGTCGAAAGACAGGGGATCCGGGGAGCTGTTTTTT
clone size: many; D gene: -; V gene: TRBV6-6; J gene: TRBJ2-7; CDR3 length: 13; CDR3 protein: CASSRGITYEQYF; CDR3 DNA: TGTGCCAGCAGTCGGGGGATAACCTACGAGCAGTACTTC
clone size: once; D gene: TRBD2; V gene: TRBV6-1; J gene: TRBJ2-5; CDR3 length: 17; CDR3 protein: CASSATRTSGIQETQYF; CDR3 DNA: TGTGCCAGCAGTGCGACGAGGACTAGCGGGATCCAAGAGACCCAGTACTTC
clone size: many; D gene: -; V gene: TRBV25-1; J gene: TRBJ1-2; CDR3 length: 17; CDR3 protein: CASSEWGGARGDYGYTF; CDR3 DNA: TGTGCCAGCAGTGAATGGGGCGGGGCCAGGGGAGACTATGGCTACACCTTC
clone size: few; D gene: -; V gene: TRBV29-1; J gene: TRBJ1-2; CDR3 length: 17; CDR3 protein: CSVEKTTGPQGGYGYTF; CDR3 DNA: TGCAGCGTTGAAAAAACAACCGGGCCGCAGGGTGGCTATGGCTACACCTTC
clone size: few; D gene: TRBD1; V gene: TRBV29-1; J gene: TRBJ1-5; CDR3 length: 15; CDR3 protein: CSERLGQGDCQPQHF; CDR3 DNA: TGCAGCGAGAGATTAGGACAGGGCGACTGTCAGCCCCAGCATTTT
clone size: few; D gene: -; V gene: TRBV10-2; J gene: TRBJ2-7; CDR3 length: 14; CDR3 protein: CASSEPPPGAVGYF; CDR3 DNA: TGCGCCAGCAGTGAGCCCCCACCCGGGGCGGTCGGGTACTTC
clone size: few; D gene: -; V gene: TRBV24-1; J gene: TRBJ1-5; CDR3 length: 17; CDR3 protein: CATSEETYREEGQPQHF; CDR3 DNA: TGTGCCACCAGTGAAGAAACCTACAGGGAAGAGGGTCAGCCCCAGCATTTT
clone size: -; D gene: -; V gene: TRBV29-1; J gene: TRBJ2-2; CDR3 length: 13; CDR3 protein: CSVWTTNTGELFF; CDR3 DNA: TGCAGCGTGTGGACAACGAACACCGGGGAGCTGTTTTTT
clone size: many; D gene: TRBD2; V gene: TRBV4-1; J gene: TRBJ2-7; CDR3 length: 15; CDR3 protein: CASSQRGRSVYEQYF; CDR3 DNA: TGCGCCAGCAGCCAACGCGGGAGGTCGGTCTACGAGCAGTACTTC
clone size: few; D gene: -; V gene: TRBV6-1; J gene: TRBJ2-7; CDR3 length: 13; CDR3 protein: CASSRVQPYEQYF; CDR3 DNA: TGTGCCAGCAGCAGGGTACAGCCCTACGAGCAGTACTTC
clone size: few; D gene: TRBD1; V gene: TRBV18; J gene: TRBJ1-2; CDR3 length: 15; CDR3 protein: CASSRDRVFNYGYTF; CDR3 DNA: TGTGCCAGCTCGCGGGACAGAGTATTTAACTATGGCTACACCTTC
clone size: -; D gene: TRBD1; V gene: TRBV30; J gene: TRBJ1-1; CDR3 length: 14; CDR3 protein: CARRTGGANTEAFF; CDR3 DNA: TGTGCCCGAAGAACAGGGGGCGCGAACACTGAAGCTTTCTTT
clone size: many; D gene: -; V gene: TRBV10-3; J gene: TRBJ1-5; CDR3 length: 16; CDR3 protein: CAISESGRASNQPQHF; CDR3 DNA: TGTGCCATCAGTGAGTCGGGTAGGGCGAGCAATCAGCCCCAGCATTTT
clone size: -; D gene: -; V gene: TRBV18; J gene: TRBJ2-3; CDR3 length: 15; CDR3 protein: CASSPLTGSTDTQYF; CDR3 DNA: TGTGCCAGCTCACCGTTGACAGGTAGCACAGATACGCAGTATTTT
clone size: many; D gene: TRBD2; V gene: TRBV20-1; J gene: TRBJ2-2; CDR3 length: 14; CDR3 protein: CSASASGVTGELFF; CDR3 DNA: TGCAGTGCTAGCGCTAGCGGGGTGACCGGGGAGCTGTTTTTT
clone size: -; D gene: TRBD1; V gene: TRBV5-1; J gene: TRBJ2-3; CDR3 length: 15; CDR3 protein: CASSPGQGNTDTQYF; CDR3 DNA: TGCGCCAGCAGCCCGGGACAGGGAAACACAGATACGCAGTATTTT
clone size: many; D gene: -; V gene: TRBV30; J gene: TRBJ2-3; CDR3 length: 14; CDR3 protein: CAWSRSGTTDTQYF; CDR3 DNA: TGTGCCTGGAGTCGATCCGGGACCACAGATACGCAGTATTTT
clone size: few; D gene: -; V gene: TRBV18; J gene: TRBJ2-1; CDR3 length: 14; CDR3 protein: CASSPRDQDNEQFF; CDR3 DNA: TGTGCCAGCTCACCCCGGGACCAAGACAATGAGCAGTTCTTC
clone size: few; D gene: -; V gene: TRBV7-9; J gene: TRBJ1-4; CDR3 length: 12; CDR3 protein: CASSKNRELPFF; CDR3 DNA: TGTGCCAGCAGTAAAAACAGGGAACTACCGTTTTTT
clone size: many; D gene: -; V gene: TRBV27; J gene: TRBJ1-3; CDR3 length: 15; CDR3 protein: CASRNSGYLGNTIYF; CDR3 DNA: TGTGCCAGCAGAAACAGCGGGTACCTAGGAAACACCATATATTTT
clone size: few; D gene: TRBD1; V gene: TRBV12-3/TRBV12-4; J gene: TRBJ2-3; CDR3 length: 14; CDR3 protein: CASRTGGLPDTQYF; CDR3 DNA: TGTGCCAGCCGGACAGGGGGCTTACCGGATACGCAGTATTTT